A selection of T cell receptor beta chains follows, all from one sample in a study of shared clonotypes between healthy human individuals. Data came from immunoSEQ multiplex PCR; TCRdb stores just in-frame clones and leaves some out. The table includes around 1.9 million clones, around 93% detected once. The specimen was naive CD8+ T cells from PBMCs. The source is a man younger than 35 in good health. Some clones in this sample may be carry-over from other donors' samples. CDR3s include the opening cysteine and the closing phenylalanine or tryptophan. Clone size, where shown, is once, few, many, or a class for clones that have expanded.

V | length | size | CDR3
TRBV27 | 14 | - | CASSVTGFRQPQHF
TRBV11-2 | 18 | - | CASSFSRLAGMNTGELFF
TRBV28 | 16 | - | CASSPPGTAHPYEQYF
TRBV7-2 | 15 | - | CASSLHGGSSYEQYF
TRBV27 | 15 | - | CASSLTSAGTYEQYF
TRBV4-1 | 15 | - | CASSRTTTSTDTQYF
TRBV2 | 14 | - | CASRLPPGPYEQYF
TRBV27 | 14 | - | CASSFGATGYGYTF
TRBV19 | 14 | - | CASSGTFDWAEQFF
TRBV4-2 | 19 | - | CASSLAPEGSSEGEQPQHF
TRBV9 | 15 | - | CASSVGGPNQETQYF
TRBV7-9 | 16 | - | CASSPGTGKTYNEQFF
TRBV7-9 | 12 | - | CASRDSGGEAFF
TRBV5-1 | 16 | - | CASSLSDRGYGNTIYF
TRBV27 | 14 | - | CASSLIGSNTEAFF
TRBV27 | 14 | - | CASSLSPDSGEQYF
TRBV6-5 | 15 | once | CASSYLGQRTDTQYF
TRBV6-1 | 14 | - | CASRPPRANTEAFF